The next 10 T cell receptor beta chains were all read from a single sample in a study of regulatory T cells in long-lasting Graves disease. Both iRepertoire HTBI primers and Arm-PCR of CDR3 regions were used to build the TCR beta libraries. TCRdb analysed the multiplex PCR reads with MiXCR anew, one entry per CDR3 protein. The sample records over 500,000 distinct CDR3 sequences, 16% being singletons. The time point is: newly diagnosed GD, antithyroid drugs for less than 3 months. PBMC-derived RNA was used for the TCR library. These data also formed part of another study, on T cells in Graves' hyperthyroidism and ophthalmopathy.

The sequenced sample was peripheral blood mononuclear cells (PBMCs), obtained at new diagnosis, from a patient treated with antithyroid drugs. These receptors originate from a man in his late teens or twenties with Graves disease.

This clonotype was counted between two and nine times. The chain is built from TRBV5-1 and TRBJ2-7, with 9 nucleotides matching TRBD2. With 0 bases clipped from V and 4 bases from J, the junction kept 8 bases outside the gene matches. CDR1 and CDR2 from the germline V gene are SGHRS and YFSETQ. CDR3 length equals 16 residues. CDR3 DNA: TGCGCCAGCAGCTTGGATGGTAGCGGGAGTTTGTACGAGCAGTACTTC. Translating gives CASSLDGSGSLYEQYF.

This clonotype was picked up many times. The chain couples TRBV28 to TRBJ1-5; no definite D call. The CDR3 runs 15 residues. Trimming shortened V by 2 bases and J by 0 bases, and 8 bases separated the two germline ends. CDR1 and CDR2 (germline): MDHEN, SYDVKM. The CDR3 loop is CASSLGIDSNQPQHF. In nucleotides, the CDR3 is TGTGCCAGCAGTTTAGGAATCGATAGCAATCAGCCCCAGCATTTT.

At least ten counts were recorded for this clonotype. V usage is TRBV28 and J usage is TRBJ2-1; TRBD2 aligns across 9 bases. After removal of 6 bases from V and 4 bases from J, the junction contained 7 bases not matched to a gene. This CDR3 comprises 15 residues. Germline V gives CDR1 MDHEN, CDR2 SYDVKM. CDR3 nucleotides: TGTGCCAGCAGAGTAGCGGGGGCCCAGTACAATGAGCAGTTCTTC. It yields the protein CASRVAGAQYNEQFF.

This clonotype was detected many times. The genes are TRBV7-8 and TRBJ2-1, with 12 positions matching TRBD2. The junction had 2 bases not matched to a gene; V was cut back by 1 base and J by 4 bases. Per germline, CDR1 SGHVS and CDR2 FQNEAQ. This CDR3 comprises 16 residues. The DNA of the CDR3 is TGTGCCAGCAGCTTAGGACTAGCGGGAGAGTACAATGAGCAGTTCTTC. Translating gives CASSLGLAGEYNEQFF.

This clonotype showed up many times. The chain is built from TRBV28 and TRBJ2-5, with 7 bases that match TRBD2. With V trimmed by 10 bases and J by 5 bases, 10 bases remained unmatched. The length of the CDR3 is 13 residues. The germline gives CDR1 MDHEN, CDR2 SYDVKM. CDR3 residues: CATGPAGGETQYF. In DNA, the CDR3 is TGTGCCACCGGTCCGGCCGGGGGGGAGACCCAGTACTTC.

To note about this clonotype: A far larger clone differs by one base, so this is likely a read error. The V and J genes are TRBV6-1 and TRBJ2-7; TRBD2 matches at 7 bases. Germline V gene lookup returns CDR1 MNHNS and CDR2 SASEGT. Trimming at V came to 6 bases and at J to 3 bases, leaving 5 bases not matched to a gene. This CDR3 is built from 13 residues. The CDR3 protein is CASSPTSVYEQYF. CDR3 bases: TGTGCCAGCAGCCCAACTAGCGTCTACGAGCAGTACTTC.

Ten or more counts support this clonotype. V and J are TRBV5-1 and TRBJ1-4; D unclear. Trimming shortened V by 2 bases and J by 5 bases, and 10 bases separated the two germline ends. CDR3 length equals 14 residues. CDR1 is SGHRS, CDR2 YFSETQ, per germline. Here the CDR3 DNA reads TGCGCCAGCAGCTTAGGCCAATTCAATGAAAAACTGTTTTTT. Amino acids: CASSLGQFNEKLFF.

This clonotype was counted many times. V and J are TRBV7-9 and TRBJ2-7; the D gene is possibly TRBD2 (6 bases). Per germline, CDR1 SEHNR and CDR2 FQNEAQ (reference sequence). There are 14 residues in the CDR3. Trimming cost V 6 bases and J 3 bases, with 15 bases left between them. CDR3 sequence reads: CASRPGTGNYEQYF. CDR3 DNA: TGTGCCAGCAGACCCGGGACTGGGAACTACGAGCAGTACTTC. Supplemented by reference TRBV7-9 and TRBJ2-7, the full variable domain reads DTGVSQNPRHKITKRGQNVTFRCDPISEHNRLYWYRQTLGQGPEFLTYFQNEAQLEKSRLLSDRFSAERPKGSFSTLEIQRTEQGDSAMYLCASRPGTGNYEQYFGPGTRLTVT.

This clonotype showed up many times. This chain connects TRBV28 to TRBJ1-2; 12 nucleotides agree with TRBD1. CDR1 and CDR2 from the germline V gene are MDHEN and SYDVKM. The V gene end was trimmed by 1 base and the J gene end by 5 bases; junction bases not matched to a gene: 5. CDR3 size: 16 residues. CDR3 in DNA: TGTGCCAGCAGTTTATTGGGACAGGGGGCGGGTTATGGCTACACCTTC. This translates into CASSLLGQGAGYGYTF.

This clonotype was observed a handful of times. This rearrangement joins TRBV6-9 to TRBJ2-1; TRBD2 aligns across 8 bases. The V segment lost 3 bases and the J segment 5 bases; nucleotides outside the gene matches: 9. The V gene's germline CDR1 is MNHGY and CDR2 SVAAGI. The CDR3 has 16 residues. CDR3 sequence reads: CASSYWPGTSDNEQFF. For the CDR3, the DNA is TGTGCCAGCAGTTACTGGCCCGGGACTAGTGACAATGAGCAGTTCTTC.